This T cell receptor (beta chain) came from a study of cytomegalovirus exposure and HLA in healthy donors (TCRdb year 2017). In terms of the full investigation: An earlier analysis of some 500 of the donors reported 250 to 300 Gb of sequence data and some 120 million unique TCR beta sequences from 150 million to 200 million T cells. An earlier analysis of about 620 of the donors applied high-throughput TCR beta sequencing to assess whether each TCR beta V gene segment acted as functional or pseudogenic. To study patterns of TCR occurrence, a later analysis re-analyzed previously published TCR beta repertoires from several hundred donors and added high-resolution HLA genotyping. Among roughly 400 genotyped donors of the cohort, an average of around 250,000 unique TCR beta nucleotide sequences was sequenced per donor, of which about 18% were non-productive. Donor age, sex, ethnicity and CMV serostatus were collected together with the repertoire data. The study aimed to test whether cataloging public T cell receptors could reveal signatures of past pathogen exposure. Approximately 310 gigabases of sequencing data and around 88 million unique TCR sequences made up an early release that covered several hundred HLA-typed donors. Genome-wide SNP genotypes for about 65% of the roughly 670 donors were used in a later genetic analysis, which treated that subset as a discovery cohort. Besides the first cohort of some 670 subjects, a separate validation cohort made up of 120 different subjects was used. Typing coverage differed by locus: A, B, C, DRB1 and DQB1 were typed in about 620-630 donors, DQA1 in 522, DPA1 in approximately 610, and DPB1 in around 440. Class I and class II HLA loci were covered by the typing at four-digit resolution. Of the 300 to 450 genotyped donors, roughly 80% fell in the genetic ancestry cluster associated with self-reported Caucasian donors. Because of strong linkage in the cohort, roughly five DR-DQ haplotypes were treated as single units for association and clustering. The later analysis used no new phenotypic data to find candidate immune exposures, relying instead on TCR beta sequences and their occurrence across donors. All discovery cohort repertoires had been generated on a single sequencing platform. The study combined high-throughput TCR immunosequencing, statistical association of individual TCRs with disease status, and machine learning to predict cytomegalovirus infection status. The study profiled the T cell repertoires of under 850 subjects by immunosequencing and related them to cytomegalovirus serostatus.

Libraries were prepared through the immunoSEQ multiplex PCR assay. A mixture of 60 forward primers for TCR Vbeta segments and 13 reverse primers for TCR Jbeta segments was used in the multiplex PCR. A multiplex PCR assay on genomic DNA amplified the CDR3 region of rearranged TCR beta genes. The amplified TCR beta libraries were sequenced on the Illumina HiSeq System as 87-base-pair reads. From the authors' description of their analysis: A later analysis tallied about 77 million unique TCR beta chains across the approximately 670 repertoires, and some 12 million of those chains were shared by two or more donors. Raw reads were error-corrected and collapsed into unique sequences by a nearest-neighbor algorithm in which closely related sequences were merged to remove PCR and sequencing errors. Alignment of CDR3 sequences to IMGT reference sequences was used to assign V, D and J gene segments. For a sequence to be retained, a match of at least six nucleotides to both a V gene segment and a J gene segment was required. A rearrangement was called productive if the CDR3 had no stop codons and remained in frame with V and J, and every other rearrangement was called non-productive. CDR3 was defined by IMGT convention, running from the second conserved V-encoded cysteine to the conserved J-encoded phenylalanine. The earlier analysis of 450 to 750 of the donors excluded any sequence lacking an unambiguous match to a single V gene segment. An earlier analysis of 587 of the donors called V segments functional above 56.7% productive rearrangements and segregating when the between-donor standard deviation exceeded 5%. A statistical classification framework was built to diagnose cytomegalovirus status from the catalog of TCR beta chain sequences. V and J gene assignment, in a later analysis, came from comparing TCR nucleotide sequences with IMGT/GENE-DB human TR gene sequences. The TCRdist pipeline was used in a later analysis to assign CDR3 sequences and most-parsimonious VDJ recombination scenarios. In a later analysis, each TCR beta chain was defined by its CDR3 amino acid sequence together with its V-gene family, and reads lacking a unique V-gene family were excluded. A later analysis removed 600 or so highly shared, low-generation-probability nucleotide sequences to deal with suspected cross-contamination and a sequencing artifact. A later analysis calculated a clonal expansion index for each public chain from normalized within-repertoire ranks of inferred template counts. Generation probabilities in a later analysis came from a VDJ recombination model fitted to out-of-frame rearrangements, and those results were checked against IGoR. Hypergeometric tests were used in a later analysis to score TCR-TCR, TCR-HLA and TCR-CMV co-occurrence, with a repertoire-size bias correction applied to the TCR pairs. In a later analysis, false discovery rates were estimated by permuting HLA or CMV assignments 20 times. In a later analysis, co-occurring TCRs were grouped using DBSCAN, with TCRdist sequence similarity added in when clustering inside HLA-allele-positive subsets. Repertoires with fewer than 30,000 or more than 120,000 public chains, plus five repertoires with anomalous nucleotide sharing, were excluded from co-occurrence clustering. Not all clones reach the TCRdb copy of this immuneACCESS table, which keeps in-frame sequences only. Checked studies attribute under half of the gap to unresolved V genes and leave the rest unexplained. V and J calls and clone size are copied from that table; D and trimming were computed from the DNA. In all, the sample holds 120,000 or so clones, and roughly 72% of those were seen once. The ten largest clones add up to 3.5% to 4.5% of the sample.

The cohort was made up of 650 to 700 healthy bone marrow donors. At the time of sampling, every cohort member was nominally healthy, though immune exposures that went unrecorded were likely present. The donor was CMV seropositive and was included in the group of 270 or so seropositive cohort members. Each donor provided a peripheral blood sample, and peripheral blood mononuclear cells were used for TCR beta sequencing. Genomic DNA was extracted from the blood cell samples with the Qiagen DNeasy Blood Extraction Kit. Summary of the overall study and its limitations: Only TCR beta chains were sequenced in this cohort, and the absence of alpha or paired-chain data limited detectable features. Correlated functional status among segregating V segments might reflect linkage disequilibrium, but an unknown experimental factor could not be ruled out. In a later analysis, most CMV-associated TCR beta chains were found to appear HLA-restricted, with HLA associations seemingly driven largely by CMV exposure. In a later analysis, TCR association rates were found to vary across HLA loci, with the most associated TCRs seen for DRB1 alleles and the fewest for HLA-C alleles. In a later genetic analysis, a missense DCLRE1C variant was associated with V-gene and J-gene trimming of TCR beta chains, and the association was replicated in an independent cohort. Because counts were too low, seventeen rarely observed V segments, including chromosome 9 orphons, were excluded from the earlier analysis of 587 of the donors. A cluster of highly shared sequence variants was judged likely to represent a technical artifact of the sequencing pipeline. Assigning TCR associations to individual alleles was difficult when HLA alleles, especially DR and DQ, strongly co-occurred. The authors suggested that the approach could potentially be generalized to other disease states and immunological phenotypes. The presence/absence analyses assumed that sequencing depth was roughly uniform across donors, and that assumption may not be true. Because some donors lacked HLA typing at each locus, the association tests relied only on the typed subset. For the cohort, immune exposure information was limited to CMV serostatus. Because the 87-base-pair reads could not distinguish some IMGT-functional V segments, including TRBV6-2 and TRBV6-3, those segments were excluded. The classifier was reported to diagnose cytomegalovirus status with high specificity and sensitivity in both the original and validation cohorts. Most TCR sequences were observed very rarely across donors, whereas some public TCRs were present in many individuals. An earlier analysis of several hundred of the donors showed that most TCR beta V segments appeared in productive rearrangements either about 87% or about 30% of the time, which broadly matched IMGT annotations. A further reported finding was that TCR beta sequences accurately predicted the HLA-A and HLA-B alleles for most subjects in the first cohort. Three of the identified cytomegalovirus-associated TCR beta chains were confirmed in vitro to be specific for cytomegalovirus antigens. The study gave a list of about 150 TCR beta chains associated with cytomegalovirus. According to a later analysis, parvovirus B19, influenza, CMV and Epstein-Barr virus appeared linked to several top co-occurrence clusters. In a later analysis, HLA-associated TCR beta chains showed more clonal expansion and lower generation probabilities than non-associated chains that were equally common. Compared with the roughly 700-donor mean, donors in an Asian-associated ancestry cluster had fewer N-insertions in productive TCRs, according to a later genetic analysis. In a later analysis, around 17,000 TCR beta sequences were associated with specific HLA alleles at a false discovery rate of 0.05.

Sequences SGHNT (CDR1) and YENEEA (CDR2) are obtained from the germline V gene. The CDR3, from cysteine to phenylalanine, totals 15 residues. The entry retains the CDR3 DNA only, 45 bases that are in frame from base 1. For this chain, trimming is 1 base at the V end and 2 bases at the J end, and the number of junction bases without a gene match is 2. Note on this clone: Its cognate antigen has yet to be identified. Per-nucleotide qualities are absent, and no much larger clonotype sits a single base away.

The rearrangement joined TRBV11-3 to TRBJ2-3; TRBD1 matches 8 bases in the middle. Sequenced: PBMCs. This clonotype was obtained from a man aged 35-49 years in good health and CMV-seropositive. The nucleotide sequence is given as TGTGCCAGCAGCTTAGGACAGGGGTACACAGATACGCAGTATTTT. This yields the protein CASSLGQGYTDTQYF.